This is a list of T cell receptor beta chains from one sample in a study of radiotherapy plus CTLA-4 blockade in lung cancer. Profiled with immunoSEQ multiplex PCR; TCRdb holds only in-frame clones, not every one. This table has some 87,000 clones, about 80% appearing once. Material: peripheral blood, obtained from a patient treated with radiotherapy plus ipilimumab. The receptors derive from a human donor with non-small cell lung cancer that progressed on radiotherapy plus ipilimumab. CDR3s include the opening cysteine and the closing phenylalanine or tryptophan. The order of the fields is clone size, V gene, D gene, J gene, CDR3 protein, CDR3 DNA. A D gene is named only where the DNA matches it firmly. Rows may omit the clone size; those that give it use once, few, many or a size class.

size: .; V: TRBV27; D: .; J: TRBJ2-1; CDR3: CASSPFFFGGHNEQFF; DNA: TGTGCCAGCAGCCCGTTCTTTTTTGGCGGCCACAATGAGCAGTTCTTC
size: once; V: TRBV10-3; D: .; J: TRBJ1-1; CDR3: CAGRQVGGTEAFF; DNA: TGTGCCGGTAGACAGGTTGGAGGCACTGAAGCTTTCTTT
size: .; V: TRBV11-1; D: .; J: TRBJ2-7; CDR3: CASSSTGGQSYEQYF; DNA: TGTGCCAGCAGCTCCACCGGGGGGCAGTCCTACGAGCAGTACTTC
size: .; V: TRBV6-1; D: TRBD2; J: TRBJ2-5; CDR3: CASSEGSGVVGTQYF; DNA: TGTGCCAGCAGTGAGGGTAGCGGGGTGGTGGGCACCCAGTACTTC
size: .; V: TRBV5-1; D: .; J: TRBJ1-2; CDR3: CASSLWTADYGYTF; DNA: TGCGCCAGCAGCTTGTGGACAGCGGATTATGGCTACACCTTC
size: .; V: TRBV2; D: TRBD2; J: TRBJ2-5; CDR3: CASSLGLAGWGETQYF; DNA: TGTGCCAGCAGTCTCGGACTAGCGGGCTGGGGAGAGACCCAGTACTTC
size: .; V: TRBV11-1; D: .; J: TRBJ2-6; CDR3: CASSSSSGANVLTF; DNA: TGTGCCAGCAGCTCCAGCTCTGGGGCCAACGTCCTGACTTTC
size: .; V: TRBV10-3; D: TRBD1; J: TRBJ2-5; CDR3: CAISDYRGEETQYF; DNA: TGTGCCATCAGTGACTACAGGGGGGAGGAGACCCAGTACTTC
size: .; V: TRBV5-1; D: .; J: TRBJ1-2; CDR3: CASSLDREYGYTF; DNA: TGCGCCAGCAGCTTGGACAGGGAGTATGGCTACACCTTC
size: .; V: TRBV7-6; D: TRBD1; J: TRBJ1-1; CDR3: CASSLGRGLTEAFF; DNA: TGTGCCAGCAGCTTGGGGAGGGGGCTCACTGAAGCTTTCTTT
size: .; V: TRBV7-6; D: TRBD1; J: TRBJ1-1; CDR3: CASSVGQVNTEAFF; DNA: TGTGCCAGCAGCGTAGGACAGGTAAACACTGAAGCTTTCTTT
size: .; V: TRBV4-1; D: .; J: TRBJ2-1; CDR3: CASSQDLPVNEQFF; DNA: TGCGCCAGCAGCCAAGATTTACCCGTCAATGAGCAGTTCTTC
size: few; V: TRBV9; D: .; J: TRBJ2-7; CDR3: CASSPRDIAYEQYF; DNA: TGTGCCAGCAGCCCCCGGGACATTGCCTACGAGCAGTACTTC
size: .; V: TRBV2; D: TRBD1; J: TRBJ1-4; CDR3: CAHKRDSNEKLFF; DNA: TGTGCCCACAAGCGGGACAGTAATGAAAAACTGTTTTTT
size: .; V: TRBV5-6; D: .; J: TRBJ2-3; CDR3: CASSSPSASTDTQYF; DNA: TGTGCCAGCAGCTCCCCTAGCGCTAGCACAGATACGCAGTATTTT
size: .; V: TRBV15; D: .; J: TRBJ1-1; CDR3: CATQGPMNTEAFF; DNA: TGTGCCACCCAGGGACCGATGAACACTGAAGCTTTCTTT
size: .; V: TRBV27; D: .; J: TRBJ1-3; CDR3: CASSPGTAGNTIYF; DNA: TGTGCCAGCAGTCCGGGGACGGCTGGAAACACCATATATTTT
size: once; V: TRBV9; D: .; J: TRBJ1-4; CDR3: CASSAHGGTNEKLFF; DNA: TGTGCCAGCAGCGCCCACGGGGGCACTAATGAAAAACTGTTTTTT
size: .; V: TRBV9; D: .; J: TRBJ2-3; CDR3: CASSVGTDTQYF; DNA: TGTGCCAGCAGCGTAGGTACAGATACGCAGTATTTT
size: .; V: TRBV18; D: .; J: TRBJ2-3; CDR3: CASSPSTDTQYF; DNA: TGTGCCAGCTCACCAAGCACAGATACGCAGTATTTT
size: .; V: TRBV10-3; D: .; J: TRBJ2-7; CDR3: CAISRDYEQYF; DNA: TGTGCCATCAGCCGAGACTACGAGCAGTACTTC
size: .; V: TRBV7-9; D: TRBD2; J: TRBJ2-3; CDR3: CASQGLAENTDTQYF; DNA: TGTGCCAGCCAGGGACTAGCGGAAAACACAGATACGCAGTATTTT
size: .; V: TRBV7-2; D: .; J: TRBJ1-1; CDR3: CASSAPGRNTEAFF; DNA: TGTGCCAGCAGCGCCCCGGGGAGGAACACTGAAGCTTTCTTT
size: .; V: TRBV18; D: TRBD2; J: TRBJ2-2; CDR3: CASSTGTRDTGELFF; DNA: TGTGCCAGCTCAACCGGGACTAGGGACACCGGGGAGCTGTTTTTT
size: .; V: TRBV19; D: TRBD1; J: TRBJ1-1; CDR3: CASSIDGQGASTEAFF; DNA: TGTGCCAGTAGTATAGACGGACAGGGGGCCAGCACTGAAGCTTTCTTT
size: .; V: TRBV27; D: .; J: TRBJ1-5; CDR3: CASSFFSNQPQHF; DNA: TGTGCCAGCAGTTTTTTTAGCAATCAGCCCCAGCATTTT
size: .; V: TRBV6-5; D: .; J: TRBJ1-5; CDR3: CASSYFPDQPQHF; DNA: TGTGCCAGCAGTTACTTCCCCGATCAGCCCCAGCATTTT
size: .; V: TRBV28; D: .; J: TRBJ2-5; CDR3: CASSTGVEETQYF; DNA: TGTGCCAGCTCGACGGGGGTGGAGGAGACCCAGTACTTC
size: .; V: TRBV6-1; D: .; J: TRBJ1-2; CDR3: CASSEGGLGGYTF; DNA: TGTGCCAGCAGTGAGGGGGGACTCGGTGGCTACACCTTC
size: .; V: TRBV19; D: TRBD1; J: TRBJ1-6; CDR3: CASSISRTGTWNSPLHF; DNA: TGTGCCAGTAGTATCTCCCGGACAGGGACGTGGAATTCACCCCTCCACTTT
size: .; V: TRBV27; D: TRBD1; J: TRBJ2-3; CDR3: CASPPPPGQGWADTQYF; DNA: TGTGCCAGCCCCCCACCCCCCGGACAGGGATGGGCAGATACGCAGTATTTT
size: .; V: TRBV5-1; D: .; J: TRBJ2-2; CDR3: CASSRVQWAGELFF; DNA: TGCGCCAGCAGCCGGGTACAGTGGGCCGGGGAGCTGTTTTTT
size: .; V: TRBV19; D: TRBD1; J: TRBJ2-3; CDR3: CASSRDRGSTDTQYF; DNA: TGTGCCAGTAGCCGGGACAGGGGTAGTACAGATACGCAGTATTTT
size: .; V: TRBV12-2; D: .; J: TRBJ2-7; CDR3: CASRLGSGEIRYEQYF; DNA: TGTGCAAGTCGCTTAGGTAGCGGGGAAATTCGATACGAGCAGTACTTC
size: .; V: TRBV13; D: .; J: TRBJ1-1; CDR3: CASSLRREGAFF; DNA: TGTGCCAGCAGCCTAAGGAGGGAGGGAGCTTTCTTT
size: .; V: TRBV15; D: .; J: TRBJ1-1; CDR3: CATSRGVNTEAFF; DNA: TGTGCCACCAGCAGAGGAGTGAACACTGAAGCTTTCTTT
size: few; V: TRBV7-2; D: TRBD2; J: TRBJ2-5; CDR3: CASSLAPLAGTQETQYF; DNA: TGTGCCAGCAGCTTAGCCCCACTAGCGGGGACCCAAGAGACCCAGTACTTC
size: .; V: TRBV21-1; D: .; J: TRBJ2-1; CDR3: CASRRVPGQMNNEQFF; DNA: TGTGCCAGTAGGCGCGTCCCGGGACAAATGAACAATGAGCAGTTCTTC
size: .; V: TRBV5-1; D: .; J: TRBJ2-1; CDR3: CASSLVASATYNEQFF; DNA: TGCGCCAGCAGCTTGGTGGCTAGCGCTACCTACAATGAGCAGTTCTTC
size: .; V: TRBV18; D: .; J: TRBJ1-2; CDR3: CASSPDAYGYTF; DNA: TGTGCCAGCTCACCAGACGCCTATGGCTACACCTTC
size: .; V: TRBV29-1; D: TRBD1; J: TRBJ2-3; CDR3: CSVGTGSYTQYF; DNA: TGCAGCGTTGGGACAGGGTCATATACGCAGTATTTT
size: .; V: TRBV4-1; D: .; J: TRBJ1-2; CDR3: CASSQAGGSNYGYTF; DNA: TGCGCCAGCAGCCAAGCCGGGGGGTCTAACTATGGCTACACCTTC
size: .; V: TRBV4-1; D: .; J: TRBJ1-2; CDR3: CASRQAGTYYGYTF; DNA: TGCGCCAGCAGACAGGCCGGGACGTACTATGGCTACACCTTC
size: .; V: TRBV2; D: .; J: TRBJ1-2; CDR3: CASSALGRPSNYGYTF; DNA: TGTGCCAGCAGTGCCCTAGGGAGGCCCTCTAACTATGGCTACACCTTC